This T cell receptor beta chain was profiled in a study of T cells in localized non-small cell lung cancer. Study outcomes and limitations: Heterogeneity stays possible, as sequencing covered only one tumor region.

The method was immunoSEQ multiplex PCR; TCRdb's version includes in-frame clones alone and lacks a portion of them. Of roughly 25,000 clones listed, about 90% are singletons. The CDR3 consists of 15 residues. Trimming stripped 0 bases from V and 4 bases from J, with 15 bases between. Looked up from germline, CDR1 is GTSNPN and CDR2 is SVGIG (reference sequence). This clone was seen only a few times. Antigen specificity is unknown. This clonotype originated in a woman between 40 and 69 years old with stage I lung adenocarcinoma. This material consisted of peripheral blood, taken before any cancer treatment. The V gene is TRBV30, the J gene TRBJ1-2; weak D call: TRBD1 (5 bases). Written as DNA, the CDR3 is TGTGCCTGGAGTGTACTAGACAGAGATCTCTATGGCTACACCTTC. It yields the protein CAWSVLDRDLYGYTF.